A single sample is the source of the 9 T cell receptor beta chains below, sequenced in a study of blood T cell repertoires in COVID-19. Libraries were prepared by immunoSEQ multiplex PCR; TCRdb keeps only in-frame clonotypes and omits some of them. Here the sample spans approximately 210,000 clones, about 76% being singletons. The specimen was PBMCs or T cells enriched from blood (not recorded which). These receptors were obtained from a woman aged 45 to 65 with acute COVID-19.

Written as DNA, the CDR3 is TGCGCCAGCAGGTCCCCTGGGGGGGCTACCCATGAGCAGTTCTTC. This encodes CASRSPGGATHEQFF. The chain carries TRBV4-1 and TRBJ2-1; a weak D match, TRBD2 (7 bases). CDR3 size: 15 residues. CDR1 MGHRA and CDR2 YSYEKL come from the germline V gene. V was clipped by 6 bases and J by 8 bases, with 20 bases between them.

The rearrangement links TRBV27 to TRBJ2-3; D not resolved. The CDR3 has 14 amino acids. The germline CDR1 and CDR2 sequences are MNHEY and SMNVEV (reference sequence). V was clipped by 8 bases and J by 1 base, with 13 bases between them. This chain's CDR3 is CASSPRQGTDTQYF. The CDR3 coding sequence is TGTGCCAGCTCCCCCCGGCAGGGCACAGATACGCAGTATTTT.

The chain is built from TRBV5-1 and TRBJ2-1; D unclear. The germline V gene has CDR1 SGHRS and CDR2 YFSETQ. The V and J ends lost 0 bases and 6 bases respectively, with 10 bases between them. The CDR3 contains 14 residues. The CDR3, as DNA: TGCGCCAGCAGCTTGGGGTCTGGGCGCAATGAGCAGTTCTTC. Translating it yields CASSLGSGRNEQFF.

The gene calls are TRBV4-1 and TRBJ2-2, with TRBD2 matching 7 bases. This CDR3 region has 17 residues. Germline V gene lookup returns CDR1 MGHRA and CDR2 YSYEKL. Trimming took 4 bases from V and 4 from J; bases not matched to a gene: 12. The CDR3 bases are TGCGCCAGCAGCCTTATCGGTGGGGGGAGGGGCACCGGGGAGCTGTTTTTT. As protein: CASSLIGGGRGTGELFF.

The chain couples TRBV28 to TRBJ1-2, with a weak D call TRBD1 (5 bases). The germline gives CDR1 MDHEN, CDR2 SYDVKM. Trimming took 5 bases from V and 0 from J, leaving 7 bases between them. CDR3 length equals 13 residues. The CDR3 nucleotides are TGTGCCAGCAGTGGGGGGTCTAACTATGGCTACACCTTC. It encodes CASSGGSNYGYTF.

This clone showed up just once. This chain connects TRBV18 to TRBJ2-5; D is undetermined. The CDR3 loop spans 13 amino acids. CDR1 and CDR2 from the germline V gene are KGHSH and LQKENI. V lost 6 bases and J 0 bases, leaving 8 bases between the germline ends. The CDR3 sequence is CASSPRYQETQYF. The CDR3 nucleotides read TGTGCCAGCTCCCCCCGGTACCAAGAGACCCAGTACTTC.

J is TRBJ2-3 and V is TRBV9; D gene unclear. Germline assignment: CDR1 SGDLS and CDR2 YYNGEE. This CDR3 has 14 amino acids. The V end lost 3 bases, the J end lost 0 bases, and 8 bases lay between the germline ends. The CDR3: CASSEQISTDTQYF. CDR3 bases: TGTGCCAGCAGCGAACAGATTAGCACAGATACGCAGTATTTT.

The rearrangement uses TRBV9 and TRBJ1-1; 9 nucleotides agree with TRBD1. J gave up 3 bases and V 3 bases, and 3 bases lay outside the gene matches. The CDR3 is made up of 14 amino acids. Per germline, CDR1 SGDLS and CDR2 YYNGEE. CDR3 DNA: TGTGCCAGCAGCGCCGGACAGGGGTACACTGAAGCTTTCTTT. Translation: CASSAGQGYTEAFF.

This chain links TRBV30 with TRBJ1-6; 8 positions agree with TRBD1. Germline V gene sequence: CDR1 GTSNPN, CDR2 SVGIG (reference sequence). J gave up 6 bases and V 4 bases, and 2 bases lay outside the gene matches. CDR3 length: 13 amino acids. CDR3 bases: TGTGCCTGGAAGACAGGGGTTAATTCACCCCTCCACTTT. This gives the protein CAWKTGVNSPLHF.